The rows below give T cell receptor beta chains drawn from one sample of a study of blood T cell repertoires in COVID-19. Libraries were prepared by immunoSEQ multiplex PCR; TCRdb keeps only in-frame clonotypes and omits some of them. This table has some 300,000 clones, 90% to 95% appearing once. The sequenced sample consisted of PBMCs or T cells enriched from blood (not recorded which). The receptors here all came from a woman aged 25 to 39 who had been exposed to COVID-19. Both conserved end residues are part of each CDR3. Fields, in order: clone size, V gene, J gene, D gene, CDR3 length, CDR3 DNA, CDR3 protein. The D gene is left open where the match is weak. Clone size is not always given. Where it is, it says once, few, many or a class for expanded clones.

>NA|TRBV5-1|TRBJ2-2|TRBD1|14
TGCGCCAGCAGCCCGGGACAGACCACCGGGGAGCTGTTTTTT
CASSPGQTTGELFF
>NA|TRBV19|TRBJ1-3|NA|17
TGTGCCAGTAGTATTACCTACGGTAGGGGCTCTGGAAACACCATATATTTT
CASSITYGRGSGNTIYF
>NA|TRBV11-3|TRBJ1-1|NA|19
TGTGCCAGCAGCCTGAGAATGAACAGGGATGAGAGTGCGAACACTGAAGCTTTCTTT
CASSLRMNRDESANTEAFF
>NA|TRBV6-5|TRBJ1-1|TRBD1|16
TGTGCCAGCAGTTACAGGGGACAGGGTCTGAGAACTGAAGCTTTCTTT
CASSYRGQGLRTEAFF
>NA|TRBV19|TRBJ1-2|NA|15
TGTGCCAGTAGTATAGAGTCGGTTCGGAACTATGGCTACACCTTC
CASSIESVRNYGYTF
>NA|TRBV5-1|TRBJ2-1|NA|12
TGCGCCAGCAGCTCCCGTAGAGATGAGCAGTTCTTC
CASSSRRDEQFF
>NA|TRBV4-2|TRBJ2-1|TRBD2|22
TGTGCCAGCAGCCCCCTCTCCCCAGGGAAACTAGCGGGGGGAAGCTCCTACAATGAGCAGTTCTTC
CASSPLSPGKLAGGSSYNEQFF
>NA|TRBV2|TRBJ2-1|TRBD1|15
TGTGCCAGCCGGGCGGGACAGGGCCCTTACAATGAGCAGTTCTTC
CASRAGQGPYNEQFF
>NA|TRBV7-2|TRBJ2-1|TRBD1|16
TGTGCCAGCAGCTTAGGGGGGACAGGGGAGTTCAATGAGCAGTTCTTC
CASSLGGTGEFNEQFF
>NA|TRBV24-1|TRBJ2-5|TRBD1|14
TGTGCCACCAGTGACCCCGGGACAGAAAGAGCCCAGTACTTC
CATSDPGTERAQYF
>NA|TRBV7-9|TRBJ1-1|NA|15
TGTGCCAGCAGCTTATTACGGGACTTGAACACTGAAGCTTTCTTT
CASSLLRDLNTEAFF
>NA|TRBV3-1/TRBV3-2|TRBJ1-1|NA|14
TGTGCCAGCAGCCAAGGGTTGAGAAACACTGAAGCTTTCTTT
CASSQGLRNTEAFF
>few|TRBV5-6|TRBJ2-3|NA|13
TGTGCCAGCAGCTTGGGCAGAGGGGATACGCAGTATTTT
CASSLGRGDTQYF
>NA|TRBV12-3/TRBV12-4|TRBJ2-5|NA|12
TGTGCCAGCACCCGGGTAAAAGAGACCCAGTACTTC
CASTRVKETQYF
>once|TRBV4-1|TRBJ2-1|NA|16
TGCGCCAGCAGCCAAGTTCCCGGGGGGCCCCACTATGAGCAGTTCTTC
CASSQVPGGPHYEQFF
>NA|TRBV4-1|TRBJ2-7|NA|15
TGCGCCAGCAGCCCACTCGGGGTATTAGCCTACGAGCAGTACTTC
CASSPLGVLAYEQYF
>NA|TRBV28|TRBJ1-1|NA|15
TGTGCCAGCACATTCGCGGGACGCCTGAACACTGAAGCTTTCTTT
CASTFAGRLNTEAFF
>NA|TRBV2|TRBJ2-7|TRBD1|14
TGTGCCAGCAGACCTCCGGGACAGTCTCTGGCGCAGTACTTC
CASRPPGQSLAQYF
>few|TRBV9|TRBJ1-2|NA|12
TGTGCCAGCAGCGCCCAGAACTATGGCTACACCTTC
CASSAQNYGYTF
>NA|TRBV6-2/TRBV6-3|TRBJ2-3|TRBD2|19
TGTGCCAGCAGCGCGCCACCCCTGGGTGGGGATAGCGGGGCCTTGGCGCAGTATTTT
CASSAPPLGGDSGALAQYF
>NA|TRBV6-5|TRBJ2-7|NA|15
TGTGCCAGCAGTTACTCGATGGAAGGGGTCTACGAGCAGTACTTC
CASSYSMEGVYEQYF
>NA|TRBV19|TRBJ1-1|NA|14
TGTGCCAGTGCCCGTTACAGGGTTGGCACTGAAGCTTTCTTT
CASARYRVGTEAFF
>NA|TRBV5-6|TRBJ2-4|TRBD2|17
TGTGCCAGCAGCTCTCGCGGGGTAGCGGGGGGCAGGAACATTCAGTACTTC
CASSSRGVAGGRNIQYF
>NA|TRBV9|TRBJ2-6|NA|18
TGTGCCAGCAGCGGAGAGAGCCAGGGGTTCGCTGGGGCCAACGTCCTGACTTTC
CASSGESQGFAGANVLTF
>NA|TRBV19|TRBJ1-1|TRBD1|13
TGTGCCAGTAGTCGGACAGGGGCCACTGAAGCTTTCTTT
CASSRTGATEAFF
>NA|TRBV7-9|TRBJ1-1|NA|17
TGTGCCAGCAGCTTTGGCGGGGGCTCGGGAGTGTACACTGAAGCTTTCTTT
CASSFGGGSGVYTEAFF
>NA|TRBV4-3|TRBJ2-1|NA|16
TGCGCCAGCAGCCAAGAGGGGGGTAATTCCTACAATGAGCAGTTCTTC
CASSQEGGNSYNEQFF
>NA|TRBV6-6|TRBJ1-3|TRBD1|16
TGTGCCAGCAGCAACCGGGGACAGCTTTTTGGAAACACCATATATTTT
CASSNRGQLFGNTIYF
>NA|TRBV11-3|TRBJ1-2|NA|17
TGTGCCAGCAGGGATCAGAGGCGGGGCTTAAGGGACGCTGGCTACACCTTC
CASRDQRRGLRDAGYTF
>NA|TRBV6-5|TRBJ1-2|NA|16
TGTGCCAGCAGTTACTCGACACAGACCATAGGCTATGGCTACACCTTC
CASSYSTQTIGYGYTF
>NA|TRBV7-6|TRBJ2-5|NA|12
TGTGCCAGCAGCCTAGCCGCGGAGACCCAGTACTTC
CASSLAAETQYF
>NA|TRBV4-1|TRBJ1-1|NA|14
TGCGCCAGCAGCCAAGATCGTGGTAGCACTGAAGCTTTCTTT
CASSQDRGSTEAFF
>NA|TRBV6-5|TRBJ2-7|NA|15
TGTGCCAGCAGTTACAGCGAGACAGGACCCTACGAGCAGTACTTC
CASSYSETGPYEQYF
>NA|TRBV7-9|TRBJ1-1|NA|15
TGTGCCAGCAGCTTAGAACAATTGGGGGGCACTGAAGCTTTCTTT
CASSLEQLGGTEAFF
>NA|TRBV7-2|TRBJ2-3|TRBD2|13
TGTGCCAGCAGCTCGAACCTAGCGGGGGCCCAGTATTTT
CASSSNLAGAQYF
>NA|TRBV6-5|TRBJ1-6|TRBD1|15
TGTGCCAGCACCCGAGGGACAGGGAATAATTCACCCCTCCACTTT
CASTRGTGNNSPLHF
>NA|TRBV10-3|TRBJ2-3|TRBD2|17
TGTGCCATCAGTGATCCGACTAGCGGGGGTAGCACAGATACGCAGTATTTT
CAISDPTSGGSTDTQYF
>NA|TRBV4-2|TRBJ2-5|TRBD2|19
TGTGCCAGCAGCCAAGATAAAGTTAAACGCGGGAGCTCGCAAGAGACCCAGTACTTC
CASSQDKVKRGSSQETQYF
>NA|TRBV19|TRBJ1-4|NA|13
TGTGCCAGTAGTCAGGGGAAGGATGAAAAACTGTTTTTT
CASSQGKDEKLFF
>NA|TRBV6-2/TRBV6-3|TRBJ2-3|TRBD1|11
TGTGCCAGCAGTGATAGGGGGCGGCAGTATTTT
CASSDRGRQYF
>NA|TRBV11-2|TRBJ1-2|NA|12
TGTGCCAGCAGCCCAGGTTCCTATGGCTACACCTTC
CASSPGSYGYTF
>NA|TRBV3-1/TRBV3-2|TRBJ1-6|NA|21
TGTGCCAGCAGCCAAGTTCCCGGGGTGGGGGCCCATAGCTCCTATAATTCACCCCTCCACTTT
CASSQVPGVGAHSSYNSPLHF
>once|TRBV15|TRBJ1-6|NA|18
TGTGCCACCAGCAGCCCCCCCAGGGAAAGCTCCTATAATTCACCCCTCCACTTT
CATSSPPRESSYNSPLHF
>NA|TRBV5-1|TRBJ2-5|TRBD2|13
TGCGCCAGCCAGGCTAGCGGGGGAAAGACCCAGTACTTC
CASQASGGKTQYF
>NA|TRBV7-7|TRBJ1-4|NA|13
TGTGCCAGCAGCTTATTTTTTATGGAAAAACTGTTTTTT
CASSLFFMEKLFF
>NA|TRBV29-1|TRBJ2-5|TRBD1|16
TGCAGCGTTGCCTCGGGACAGGGACTGGTTGGAGAGACCCAGTACTTC
CSVASGQGLVGETQYF
>NA|TRBV19|TRBJ2-3|TRBD1|12
TGTGCCAGTAGTGTACAGGGGGATACGCAGTATTTT
CASSVQGDTQYF
>NA|TRBV11-2|TRBJ2-3|TRBD2|15
TGTGCCAGCAGTCTAGCGGGGGAGGTGACAGATACGCAGTATTTT
CASSLAGEVTDTQYF
>NA|TRBV19|TRBJ1-4|NA|14
TGTGCCAGTAGTAGCCAGGGTTTTAATGAAAAACTGTTTTTT
CASSSQGFNEKLFF